Below, 8 T cell receptor beta chains from the same sample are listed, as sequenced in a study of cytomegalovirus exposure and HLA in healthy donors. In the PCR, 60 Vbeta and 13 Jbeta primers were used. Here immunoSEQ multiplex PCR was the method, and the copy in TCRdb shows in-frame clones only, minus some. The table has hundreds of thousands of clones, just over 75% seen once. The sample comprised PBMCs. These receptors came from a woman aged 60-75 years in good health and CMV-seropositive.

The chain carries TRBV25-1 and TRBJ2-5; 8 bases fit TRBD1. From germline, CDR1 is MGHDK and CDR2 SYGVNS. J lost 5 bases, V lost 4 bases, and 12 bases had no gene match. The CDR3 contains 16 residues. CDR3 loop: CASSAIDRGEWETQYF. CDR3 nucleotide sequence: TGTGCCAGCAGTGCAATCGACAGGGGAGAGTGGGAGACCCAGTACTTC.

This clone was found a few times. The rearrangement links TRBV7-2 to TRBJ1-4; the D is unclear. V was clipped by 5 bases and J by 1 base, with 8 bases between them. CDR1 SGHTA and CDR2 FQGNSA come from the germline V gene. This CDR3 has 14 residues. Here the CDR3 reads CASSPSGTNEKLFF. Here the CDR3 DNA reads TGTGCCAGCAGCCCCAGTGGAACTAATGAAAAACTGTTTTTT.

The chain employs TRBV7-9 and TRBJ2-7, with D unclear. The length of the CDR3 is 15 residues. In germline, CDR1 is SEHNR, CDR2 FQNEAQ (reference sequence). Trimming removed 5 bases at V and 5 bases at J, with 19 bases between. The CDR3 region has the DNA TGTGCCAGCAGCCTCCAATTCAGGCAGCTTGACGAGCAGTACTTC. This gives the protein CASSLQFRQLDEQYF.

The V gene is TRBV6-5, the J gene TRBJ1-1, with TRBD1 identical over 8 bases. V dropped 10 bases and J dropped 4; count of bases not matched to a gene: 8. CDR1 MNHEY and CDR2 SVGAGI come from the germline V gene. This CDR3 is 13 amino acids long. The CDR3 here is CATTGGSVTEAFF. Here the CDR3 DNA reads TGTGCCACAACAGGGGGATCGGTCACTGAAGCTTTCTTT.

The chain is built from TRBV19 and TRBJ2-7; 9 nucleotides align to TRBD1. Trimming removed 5 bases from V and 0 bases from J; junction bases left unmatched: 5. CDR3 length: 15 residues. CDR1 and CDR2 from the germline V gene are LNHDA and SQIVND (reference sequence). In nucleotides, the CDR3 is TGTGCCAGTAGTTTCAGGACAGGGGTCTCCTACGAGCAGTACTTC. As protein: CASSFRTGVSYEQYF.

The rearrangement links TRBV12-5 to TRBJ2-3; 8 bases match TRBD2. The ends lost 7 bases at V and 4 bases at J; junction bases unmatched: 4. There are 13 residues in the CDR3. Germline assignment: CDR1 LGHNT and CDR2 FRNRAP. The CDR3 is CASAGGGADTQYF. CDR3 in DNA: TGTGCTAGTGCGGGGGGGGGAGCAGATACGCAGTATTTT.

This chain connects TRBV5-1 to TRBJ2-7; 10 nucleotides align to TRBD1. The ends lost 8 bases at V and 3 bases at J; junction bases unmatched: 14. Germline V gene data show CDR1 as SGHRS and CDR2 as YFSETQ. This CDR3 has 16 amino acids. This CDR3 is CARDSNPGQGGYEQYF. The CDR3 DNA reads as TGCGCCAGAGATAGCAATCCAGGACAGGGGGGCTACGAGCAGTACTTC.

The genes are TRBV5-1 and TRBJ1-6; TRBD1 is a possible D gene (5 bases). Per germline, CDR1 SGHRS and CDR2 YFSETQ. This CDR3 has 14 residues. The germline V and J ends were trimmed by 4 bases and 4 bases, with 9 bases remaining between them. CDR3 amino acids: CASSIGHYNSPLHF. In nucleotides, the CDR3 is TGCGCCAGCAGCATTGGACATTATAATTCACCCCTCCACTTT.